The following is a T cell receptor (beta chain) sequence with its context. Its matching antigen is unknown. These data originate in a study of cytomegalovirus exposure and HLA in healthy donors. Study-level background: Earlier, 95 million to 140 million unique TCR beta sequences were recovered from 170 million or so T cells by an analysis.

Whole-study findings and limits: TCR beta chain V- and J-gene trimming was linked, in a later analysis, to a missense variant in DCLRE1C.

CDR1 and CDR2 (germline): MNHEY, SVGAGI. The CDR3 has 14 amino acids. V shed 6 bases and J shed 7 bases, with 13 bases lying between them. PCR primers comprised 60 Vbeta and 13 Jbeta primers. Clones were sequenced by immunoSEQ multiplex PCR, and TCRdb holds only the in-frame ones, with some missing. The table includes 270,000 or so clones, around nine tenths detected once. This receptor was identified in a girl aged 2 to 10 in good health and CMV-seronegative. Sequenced material: PBMCs. This sequence joins TRBV6-5 and TRBJ1-6; D is unresolved. For the CDR3, the DNA is TGTGCCAGCAGCCAGGATCCAGCCAATTCACCCCTCCACTTT. This sequence encodes CASSQDPANSPLHF.